This T cell receptor beta chain was captured by sequencing in a study of Ad26.COV2.S vaccination and SARS-CoV-2 variants (dated by TCRdb to the early 2020s). Background for the entire study: Vaccine-arm donors were drawn from COV1001, a multicentre, randomized, double-blind, placebo-controlled phase I-IIa trial of Ad26.COV2.S in healthy adults. TCRbeta repertoire sequencing served as the tool for gauging how specific and how broad the SARS-CoV-2-reactive T cell receptors were following Ad26.COV2.S vaccination. Trial participants were randomized into five groups of five, in which low-dose or high-dose Ad26.COV2.S was given once or twice, or placebo was given on both occasions. A total of 32 samples were included in the TCR-sequenced set, comprising around 20 Ad26.COV2.S vaccine recipients, 5 placebo recipients and 8 SARS-CoV-2 convalescent individuals. Ad26.COV2.S was given intramuscularly at 5x10^10 or 1x10^11 viral particles, as a single shot or as two shots 56 days apart. Investigators did not know the trial group allocation while performing experiments and assessing outcomes.

TCRbeta CDR3 regions were sequenced with the immunoSEQ Assay. After extraction, genomic DNA underwent amplification by bias-controlled multiplex PCR, followed by high-throughput sequencing. In the original analysis: To quantify the absolute abundance of every unique TCRbeta CDR3 region, sequences were collapsed and filtered. T cell fraction was estimated by normalization of TCRbeta template counts to usable DNA, with usable DNA being measured through amplification of reference genes present in all nucleated cells. Repertoire TCRs were annotated as SARS-CoV-2-specific when V gene, CDR3 amino acid sequence and J gene were exactly matched to a known reactive TCR set. The reference SARS-CoV-2 TCR set was obtained from MIRA and was filtered for enrichment in COVID-19-positive ImmuneCODE repertoires, whereby public or cross-reactive TCRs were removed. Based on the MIRA antigens, annotated TCRs were further analysed at the level of specific ORF or position within ORF. Breadth was defined as annotated unique rearrangements over total unique productive rearrangements; depth was the summed frequency of those rearrangements. TCR breadth was compared between groups using two-sided Wilcoxon rank-sum tests. TCRdb carries this immuneACCESS record with in-frame sequences only. Its versions omit some clonotypes, under half of them owing to an unresolved V gene in the studies checked, with the rest unexplained. The DNA gave D and trimming, while V, J and clone size come from that table. For this sample the table gives some 290,000 clones, of which approximately 86% were detected only once. The top ten clones comprise less than 2% of the sample.

V is pared back by 3 bases and J by 2 bases, with 5 bases lying between the germline termini. The CDR3 sequence holds 13 residues, the cysteine and phenylalanine included. The entry retains the CDR3 DNA only, 39 bases that are in frame from base 1. From a lookup of the germline V gene (reference sequence), CDR1 and CDR2 are LNHDA and SQIVND. The paper's findings and limits, for the study overall: Vaccine and placebo recipients had comparable non-spike TCR breadth, which fits with the vaccine containing only spike. The authors noted that the TCR breadth and depth analyses may have underestimated total T cell responses. The study was not powered for comparison of responses between vaccine doses or regimens. After vaccination, spike-specific CD8+ and CD4+ T cell responses were reported to show substantial breadth. Ad26.COV2.S recipients had higher spike-specific TCR breadth than placebo recipients (P = 0.0014).

This clone was found once. There is no known antigen for this receptor. Per-base quality was not reported, and no clone a single base away is much larger than it. Within the sample, other DNA sequences also encode this same CDR3. Taken with the paper, the label for treatment or condition translates to: 15 to 20 received Ad26.COV2.S at low or high dose, single or two shots; 5 received placebo; per-sample allocation not given. For vaccine and placebo recipients, the sequenced repertoires came from samples collected on day 63 after the first injection. Cohort 1b enrolled 25 adults aged 18-55 years at a single site in Boston, USA, between 29 July and 7 August 2020. Ad26.COV2.S consisted of a replication-incompetent adenovirus type 26 vector by which a prefusion-stabilized SARS-CoV-2 spike protein from the original Wuhan strain was expressed.

The sequence was collected from a person aged 18-65 years who received the Ad26.COV2.S COVID-19 vaccine or a placebo. This sample comprised peripheral blood, obtained in a trial of Ad26.COV2.S vaccine versus placebo. The chain links TRBV19 with TRBJ1-5; tentative D gene TRBD1, with 5 bases matching. The CDR3 has the sequence CASSMTGNQPQHF. The bases read TGTGCCAGTAGTATGACAGGCAATCAGCCCCAGCATTTT.